This TCR beta chain was found in a study of cytomegalovirus exposure and HLA in healthy donors. Notes on the study in general: Rare sequences made up most TCRs, while some public TCRs were found in many donors.

Remarks on this clone: Its specificity is not known.

Separate from the roughly 670-subject first cohort, the approximately 120-subject validation cohort was the one that the donors belonged to. TCRdb's copy holds only in-frame clones and misses some; the assay was immunoSEQ multiplex PCR. The top ten hold less than 3.5% of the sample, which has some 170,000 clones, about 89% seen once. The CDR3 consists of 11 residues. Germline values: CDR1 SGHRS, CDR2 YFSETQ. The V end lost 7 bases, the J end lost 7 bases, and 9 bases lay between the germline ends. The J gene is TRBJ2-1, the V gene TRBV5-1; D possibly corresponds to TRBD2 (5 bases). The sequenced material came from PBMCs. The receptor was derived from a man between 18 and 35 years old in good health and CMV-seropositive. The CDR3 nucleotides are TGCGCCAGCCGGACTCAAAATGAGCAGTTCTTC. It specifies CASRTQNEQFF.